This TCR beta chain was identified during a study of T cell responses to AZD1222 COVID-19 vaccine (dated by TCRdb to the early 2020s). Notes on the research overall: AZD1222 recipients given second doses at about 4 weeks or at about 12 weeks were pooled, since spike-specific TCR depth and breadth were not found to differ between the two schedules. TCR sequencing covered more than 230 trial participants: 200 to 220 given two doses of AZD1222 and 26 given two doses of MenACWY control vaccine. Trial participants were enrolled by age into subgroups of 18-55, 56-69 and 70-plus years, and about 150, 27 and 61 TCR-sequenced participants, respectively, were included in these subgroups.

Read against the paper, the sample's time point label means: baseline before first vaccination. Samples from vaccinated people were obtained from the UK trials COV001 and COV002, which included a single-blind randomized controlled phase 2/3 trial of AZD1222 (ChAdOx1 nCoV-19) in healthy adults. For TCRbeta chain sequencing, PBMC samples from trial participants were taken at day 0 and at day 28 after the second dose. Its CDR3 holds 15 amino acids, cysteine through phenylalanine. The kept DNA is CDR3 alone, 45 bases in frame from the first base. Trimmed from V: 5 bases; trimmed from J: 6 bases; junction bases lacking a gene match: 8. Sequences SGHTA (CDR1) and FQGNSA (CDR2) are obtained from the germline V gene. On this clone itself: This receptor's antigen is unknown. There are no base qualities to consult, and no much larger clone falls within one base.

On the study overall, not on this receptor specifically: Conclusions about previously exposed vaccinees were limited because only six or seven AZD1222 recipients were SARS-CoV-2 seropositive at baseline. A significant rise in spike-specific TCR breadth and depth was observed after two AZD1222 doses relative to day 0 and relative to MenACWY recipients. The vaccine-associated CD4 TCRs covered the entire spike protein, and the dominant responses fell in regions 160-218 and 743-854. Because no samples from the day 14 peak response were available, repertoires could be characterized only after the peak T cell response. In the small 56-69-year group, the increase in depth fell short of significance, most likely because of low power. Reportedly, almost half of the unique spike-specific TCRs recognized epitopes lying outside the regions that are mutated in the B.1.351 and B.1.1.7 variants. Participants were mostly white British, with more females than males. The authors suggested clonal diversity may have been underestimated.

The CDR3 regions of human TCRbeta chains were analyzed by immunosequencing. On the study's bioinformatics: Repertoire TCRs were checked for matches against a reference library of SARS-CoV-2-specific TCRs that had been generated using the MIRA antigen-specificity platform. Breadth was defined as the fraction of unique TCRs that were SARS-CoV-2-associated, and depth was defined as the fraction of total T cells that were SARS-CoV-2-associated. Each spike-specific TCR was assigned to its reactive spike region and to a CD4 or CD8 class using the MIRA data. Log10-transformed breadth and depth values were compared by one-way ANOVA with Sidak's multiple comparisons tests. As stored in TCRdb, this immuneACCESS dataset retains in-frame rearrangements with V and J assigned. A fraction of the clones does not appear; measured against another copy, unresolved V genes explain less than half of the discrepancy, and the remainder lacks a known reason. That table furnishes V, J and clone size, whereas the DNA furnished D and trimming. The sample table contains 100,000 to 150,000 clones; only one count was recorded for around 86% of them. Together, the top ten hold just under 6.5% of the sample.

The material sequenced was peripheral blood, taken on day 0 of AZD1222 vaccination. The TCR originated in an adult in good health. The chain is assembled from TRBV7-2 and TRBJ2-1; a stretch of 9 junction bases matches TRBD1. The CDR3 protein sequence reads: CASSPGTGPFNEQFF. The nucleotides read TGTGCCAGCAGCCCCGGGACAGGGCCCTTCAATGAGCAGTTCTTC.